The 30 T cell receptor beta chains below were found in one sample sequenced in a study of molecular identifiers for immune sequencing clone quantification. TCRdb recomputed calls from the PCR reads with MiXCR, one row per CDR3 protein. The sample lists around 480,000 distinct CDR3 sequences; 20% to 25% were seen once. The specimen was naive CD8+ T cells from blood, with Jurkat cell RNA spiked in. Subset indicated: FACS-sorted CD8+CD4-CCR7+CD45RA+ naive T cells. These receptor sequences come from a human donor in good health. Some libraries in this study had Jurkat cell RNA spiked in.

This clonotype showed up just once. The V call is TRBV7-2, the J call TRBJ1-2; D remains ambiguous. This CDR3 region has 15 residues. Germline lookup yields CDR1 SGHTA and CDR2 FQGNSA. The V gene lost 5 bases and the J gene lost 3 bases, with 16 bases spanning the gap. The CDR3 loop is CASSPTSGADYGYTF. DNA for the CDR3: TGTGCCAGCAGCCCAACGTCGGGAGCTGACTATGGCTACACCTTC.

V usage is TRBV24-1 and J usage is TRBJ2-1; D not resolved. CDR3 length equals 12 residues. From germline, CDR1 is KGHDR and CDR2 SFDVKD. V was clipped by 4 bases and J by 12 bases, with 12 bases between them. The chain's CDR3 is CATSDGGGWQFF. The CDR3 DNA is TGTGCCACCAGTGACGGTGGTGGGTGGCAGTTCTTC.

This clonotype was recorded a few times. The rearrangement links TRBV6-2 or TRBV6-3 to TRBJ2-4; 13 bases match TRBD2. Germline trimming cut 4 bases from V and 7 bases from J; bases unmatched to any gene: 7. Germline-derived CDR1 and CDR2 are MNHEY and SVGEGT. This CDR3 region has 16 residues. The CDR3 region is CASSFKGLAGRNIQYF. CDR3 sequence (DNA): TGTGCCAGCAGTTTTAAGGGACTAGCGGGACGGAACATTCAGTACTTC.

Comment on this clonotype: A read error may be the cause here, since a much bigger clone is one base away. This chain joins TRBV16 and TRBJ1-6, with D maybe TRBD1 (6 bases). Per germline, CDR1 KGHSY and CDR2 FQNENV. The CDR3 contains 16 residues. V lost 4 bases and J 4 bases, leaving 14 bases between the germline ends. The CDR3, as DNA: TGTGCCAGCAGCCGCAGACCAGGGGATTATAATTCACCCCTCCACTTT. Residues: CASSRRPGDYNSPLHF.

With respect to this clonotype: This may stem from a read error, because a much larger clone lies one nucleotide away. The chain recombines TRBV4-1 with TRBJ2-2; TRBD2 might be the D (5 bases). The CDR3 is 14 amino acids. Germline CDR1 and CDR2: MGHRA and YSYEKL. The DNA of the CDR3 is TGCGCCAGCAGCCAAGATTTTTTAACCGGGGAGCCGTTTTTT. This gives the protein CASSQDFLTGEPFF.

This sequence joins TRBV5-1 and TRBJ2-1; 8 bases are shared with TRBD2. Germline trimming cut 4 bases from V and 8 bases from J; bases unmatched to any gene: 11. This CDR3 contains 15 residues. Germline V lookup: CDR1 SGHRS, CDR2 YFSETQ. CDR3 sequence reads: CASSPWGGRTDEQFF. In DNA, the CDR3 is TGCGCCAGCAGCCCTTGGGGCGGGAGGACAGATGAGCAGTTCTTC. The whole variable domain, remainder taken from reference TRBV5-1 and TRBJ2-1, is KAGVTQTPRYLIKTRGQQVTLSCSPISGHRSVSWYQQTPGQGLQFLFEYFSETQRNKGNFPGRFSGRQFSNSRSEMNVSTLELGDSALYLCASSPWGGRTDEQFFGPGTRLTVL.

The chain links TRBV20-1 to TRBJ2-7, with D perhaps TRBD2 (5 bases). V lost 0 bases and J 6 bases, leaving 15 bases between the germline ends. Germline CDR1 and CDR2: DFQATT and SNEGSKA (reference sequence). The CDR3 runs to 14 residues. The CDR3 region is CSAREKGLGVEQYF. CDR3 nucleotide sequence: TGCAGTGCTAGAGAGAAAGGGCTCGGGGTCGAGCAGTACTTC.

This rearrangement joins TRBV10-3 to TRBJ2-7, with D unresolved. In germline, CDR1 is ENHRY, CDR2 SYGVKD. Trimming took 2 bases from V and 7 from J, leaving 12 bases between them. This CDR3 has 13 residues. The CDR3, as DNA: TGTGCCATCAGTGAGAGTTCGGCGCTTGAGCAGTACTTC. This codes for CAISESSALEQYF.

Comments on this clonotype: A read error may explain this, as a much larger clone is one base away. This rearrangement joins TRBV2 to TRBJ2-3, with D uncertain. There are 16 residues in the CDR3. Germline V gene lookup returns CDR1 SNHLY and CDR2 FYNNEI. The CDR3 nucleotides are TGTGCCTGCAGTGAAGTGGGAAAATTTAGCACAGATACGCAGTATTTT. It yields the protein CACSEVGKFSTDTQYF.

Details on this clonotype: A read error may account for a junction end that differs from germline. The genes are TRBV7-6 and TRBJ2-1; the match to TRBD2 covers 7 bases. CDR3 size: 16 residues. The germline V gene encodes CDR1 SGHVS and CDR2 FNYEAQ. In nucleotides, the CDR3 is TGTGCCAGCAGCTTAGTCCCTAGCGGAAACTACAATGGGCAGTTCTTC. Protein: CASSLVPSGNYNGQFF.

This clonotype was observed many times. The chain joins TRBV5-1 to TRBJ2-3; 10 bases map to TRBD2. The CDR3 spans 16 residues. J was trimmed by 0 bases and V by 3 bases; bases with no gene match: 4. The V gene's germline CDR1 is SGHRS and CDR2 YFSETQ. This chain's CDR3 is CASSYLAGASTDTQYF. For the CDR3, the DNA is TGCGCCAGCAGCTACCTAGCGGGGGCTAGCACAGATACGCAGTATTTT.

With respect to this clonotype: A single base separates this from a much larger clone, so it may be a read error. This chain joins TRBV20-1 and TRBJ1-5; 8 positions match TRBD1. V was clipped by 0 bases and J by 5 bases; unmatched bases: 9. The CDR3 totals 16 residues. Germline CDR1 and CDR2: DFQATT and SNEGSKA (reference sequence). CDR3 region: CSARDRTGFAHQPQHF. DNA for the CDR3: TGCAGTGCTAGAGATCGGACAGGGTTTGCCCATCAGCCCCAGCATTTT.

This clonotype came up a few times. The J gene is TRBJ2-4, the V gene TRBV10-3; 9 positions match TRBD2. The CDR3 covers 15 residues. The germline V gene encodes CDR1 ENHRY and CDR2 SYGVKD. Trimming removed 0 bases from V and 8 bases from J; junction bases left unmatched: 5. In nucleotides, the CDR3 is TGTGCCATCAGTGAGTCGCAGACTAGCGGTGACATTCAGTACTTC. It codes for CAISESQTSGDIQYF.

This clonotype showed up just a few times. Given the absence of the conserved phenylalanine or tryptophan at the CDR3 end, a read error is likely. The DNA of the CDR3 is TGTGCCAGCAGCCTTAGGGGTACCCCCTTGAACGTCCTGACTTCC. Its protein product is CASSLRGTPLNVLTS. This chain links TRBV7-9 with TRBJ2-6; the D gene is possibly TRBD1 (5 bases). Germline lookup yields CDR1 SEHNR and CDR2 FQNEAQ (reference sequence). This CDR3 spans 15 amino acids. V was cut by 5 bases and J by 10 bases, with 18 bases left in between.

This clonotype was found a few times. The chain employs TRBV14 and TRBJ1-1; possibly TRBD1 for D (5 bases). Trimming shortened V by 1 base and J by 1 base, and 22 bases separated the two germline ends. The CDR3 covers 19 residues. The germline V gene encodes CDR1 SGHDN and CDR2 FVKESK. The CDR3 DNA is TGTGCCAGCAGCCAAGTATCCCCCATATGGTCGGGGGGGAACACTGAAGCTTTCTTT. Its translation is CASSQVSPIWSGGNTEAFF. The entire variable domain, with the rest obtained from reference TRBV14 and TRBJ1-1, is as follows: EAGVTQFPSHSVIEKGQTVTLRCDPISGHDNLYWYRRVMGKEIKFLLHFVKESKQDESGMPNNRFLAERTGGTYSTLKVQPAELEDSGVYFCASSQVSPIWSGGNTEAFFGQGTRLTVV.

In its sample, this clonotype was seen a few times. One end of the junction varies from germline; a read error may be responsible. The chain combines TRBV5-6 with TRBJ1-4; D not certain. The germline CDR1 and CDR2 sequences are SGHDT and YYEEEE. The CDR3 sequence is 16 residues long. In DNA, the CDR3 is TGTGCCTGCAGCTTGGACCGACACTTAGAAGATGAAAAACTGTTTTTT. This translates into CACSLDRHLEDEKLFF.

The chain recombines TRBV15 with TRBJ2-7; D is possibly TRBD1 (6 bases). The V end was cut by 0 bases, the J end by 4 bases, with 16 bases between. The CDR3 sequence is 16 residues long. Germline V gene data show CDR1 as LNHNV and CDR2 as YYDKDF (reference sequence). CDR3 sequence: CATSRDLRGMGYEQYF. CDR3 bases: TGTGCCACCAGCAGAGATTTAAGGGGGATGGGGTACGAGCAGTACTTC.

This clonotype was detected ten times or more. V and J are TRBV20-1 and TRBJ2-7; D ambiguous. CDR1 and CDR2 from the germline V gene are DFQATT and SNEGSKA (reference sequence). The CDR3 runs 12 residues. Trimming took 2 bases from V and 4 from J, leaving 9 bases between them. The DNA of the CDR3 is TGCAGTGCTAGACTGGATCTTTACGAGCAGTACTTC. It codes for CSARLDLYEQYF.

To note about this clonotype: A much more abundant neighbour one base away suggests this may be a read error. V usage is TRBV7-9 and J usage is TRBJ2-5; tentatively, D is TRBD2 (6 bases). Germline CDR1 and CDR2: SEHNR and FQNEAQ (reference sequence). The V end lost 5 bases, the J end lost 5 bases, and 27 bases lay between the germline ends. The CDR3 totals 18 residues. CDR3 loop: CASSLSLGVPSGVETQYF. Here the CDR3 DNA reads TGTGCCAGCAGCCTTAGTCTTGGAGTCCCCTCGGGGGTCGAGACCCAGTACTTC.

The CDR3 nucleotides read TGTGCCAGCAGTTCGACAGGGACTCATACAGATACGCAGTATTTT. This gives the protein CASSSTGTHTDTQYF. V usage is TRBV6-5 and J usage is TRBJ2-3, with D possibly TRBD1 on 7 matching bases. Germline CDR1 is MNHEY and CDR2 is SVGAGI. Between the trimmed V and J ends, which lost 4 bases and 3 bases, there was a span of 14 bases. This CDR3 comprises 15 residues.

With regard to this clonotype: A much larger clone is a single base away; this may be a read error. CDR3 sequence: CASSQDAGTLPSTDTQYF. CDR3 in DNA: TGCGCCAGCAGCCAAGACGCCGGGACATTACCTAGCACAGATACGCAGTATTTT. The chain has TRBV4-3 and TRBJ2-3; perhaps TRBD1 as D (6 bases). The CDR3 runs to 18 residues. Trimming cost V 0 bases and J 0 bases, with 16 bases left between them. Germline CDR1 and CDR2: LGHNA and YSLEER.

The V gene is TRBV7-3, the J gene TRBJ2-7, with D possibly matching TRBD2 (6 bases). Trimming took off 2 bases at V and 3 bases at J, with 14 bases between the two ends. This CDR3 has 15 amino acids. Germline V gives CDR1 SGHTA, CDR2 FQGTGA. The CDR3 DNA reads as TGTGCCAGCAGCTTAGGGGCGGGGCTGATCTACGAGCAGTACTTC. Translation: CASSLGAGLIYEQYF.

In its sample, this clonotype was seen once. This could be a read error, since a much larger clone is one nucleotide away. J is TRBJ2-3 and V is TRBV6-5, with TRBD2 identical over 15 bases. This CDR3 spans 17 amino acids. Per the germline V gene, CDR1 is MNHEY and CDR2 is SVGAGI. After removal of 6 bases from V and 6 bases from J, the junction contained 10 bases not matched to a gene. The CDR3 here is CASSGLAGGDFWDTQYF. The CDR3 nucleotides read TGTGCCAGCAGCGGACTAGCGGGGGGGGACTTCTGGGATACGCAGTATTTT.

This clonotype showed up many times. CDR3 DNA sequence: TGTGCCAGCAGCCCGCCGCGGGGGATCACTGAAGCTTTCTTT. Translating it yields CASSPPRGITEAFF. This chain uses TRBV9 with TRBJ1-1, with D perhaps matching TRBD1 (5 bases). The V end was cut by 4 bases, the J end by 4 bases, with 14 bases between. Germline assignment: CDR1 SGDLS and CDR2 YYNGEE. The length of the CDR3 is 14 residues.

This clonotype was picked up many times. This chain joins TRBV6-6 and TRBJ2-1, with D possibly matching TRBD1 (6 bases). Trimming took off 6 bases at V and 4 bases at J, with 10 bases between the two ends. The germline CDR1 and CDR2 sequences are MNHNY and SVGAGI (reference sequence). This CDR3 is built from 13 residues. The CDR3 sequence: CASRTTGYNEQFF. Here the CDR3 DNA reads TGTGCCAGCAGAACAACAGGGTACAATGAGCAGTTCTTC.

This clonotype came up many times. The chain links TRBV5-1 to TRBJ1-1; D remains unclear. Per the germline V gene, CDR1 is SGHRS and CDR2 is YFSETQ. The length of the CDR3 is 12 residues. V lost 0 bases, J lost 3 bases, and 3 bases lay in between. CDR3 loop: CASSLGDTEAFF. The CDR3 DNA follows: TGCGCCAGCAGCTTGGGGGACACTGAAGCTTTCTTT.

V usage is TRBV28 and J usage is TRBJ1-1; D is undetermined. CDR1 is MDHEN, CDR2 SYDVKM, per germline. Trimming removed 6 bases at V and 2 bases at J, with 10 bases between. CDR3 size: 13 residues. Written as DNA, the CDR3 is TGTGCCAGCAGCCTACATATAAACACTGAAGCTTTCTTT. It codes for CASSLHINTEAFF.

This clonotype appeared a few times. J is TRBJ1-2 and V is TRBV4-3; possible D gene TRBD1, 5 bases. The CDR3 spans 18 residues. Per the germline V gene, CDR1 is LGHNA and CDR2 is YSLEER. V was clipped by 0 bases and J by 3 bases, with 20 bases between them. In DNA form, the CDR3 reads TGCGCCAGCAGCCAAGATTTGGCAGGGACCGGGGGGTACTATGGCTACACCTTC. This gives the protein CASSQDLAGTGGYYGYTF.

This clonotype was recorded a few times. The rearrangement links TRBV5-4 to TRBJ2-7, with 11 bases lining up with TRBD1. The CDR3 consists of 16 residues. Germline trimming cut 0 bases from V and 3 bases from J; bases unmatched to any gene: 5. The V gene's germline CDR1 is SGHNT and CDR2 YYREEE (reference sequence). The CDR3 here is CASSLAEGTGGYEQYF. DNA for the CDR3: TGTGCCAGCAGCTTGGCCGAAGGGACAGGGGGCTACGAGCAGTACTTC.

This clonotype turned up a few times. The chain combines TRBV19 with TRBJ2-3; no reliable D call. The V gene's germline CDR1 is LNHDA and CDR2 SQIVND (reference sequence). The CDR3 is 16 amino acids. V lost 5 bases and J 1 base, leaving 16 bases between the germline ends. CDR3 nucleotides: TGTGCCAGTAGTGTTGCGGAAGGGCCAGGCACAGATACGCAGTATTTT. Amino acids: CASSVAEGPGTDTQYF.